This TCR beta chain was documented in a study of identical twins. General observations from the study: Out-of-frame alpha sequences shared by twins were enriched for low generation probability.

On this clonotype: Its matching antigen is unknown.

TCRdb processed the 5' RACE reads anew with MiXCR; each CDR3 protein has one entry. The profile shows 1.5 million to 2 million distinct CDR3 sequences, 32% of them singletons. CDR3 size: 17 residues. With 0 bases clipped from V and 4 bases from J, the junction kept 6 bases outside the gene matches. Germline V CDR1 and CDR2: SGDLS, YYNGEE. What was sequenced was cord blood. This chain joins TRBV9 and TRBJ2-2; 10 bases are a match to TRBD2. The sequence came from a newborn girl in good health. CDR3 bases: TGTGCCAGCAGCGTAGCTTGGGCTAGCGGGAGCACCGGGGAGCTGTTTTTT. It encodes CASSVAWASGSTGELFF.